This T cell receptor beta chain was sequenced in a study of T cells after yellow fever vaccination. General study points: CD4 and CD8 compartments shared a small share of clonotypes, likely from convergent recombination.

This clonotype was observed many times. Antigen unknown. Via MiXCR, TCRdb re-called the 5' RACE reads, giving one row per CDR3 protein. The table shows 200,000 to 300,000 distinct CDR3 sequences, with 3.6% occurring only once. Per germline, CDR1 SGHKS and CDR2 YYEKEE (reference sequence). Trimming took 2 bases from V and 5 from J; bases not matched to a gene: 5. The CDR3 contains 15 residues. This sample comprised PBMCs, obtained 15 days after the yellow fever booster vaccination. This TCR came from a man between 18 and 29 years old who received the YFV17D yellow fever vaccine. This chain uses TRBV5-5 with TRBJ2-7, with TRBD1 identical over 12 bases. Here the CDR3 DNA reads TGTGCCAGCAGCTTCTTCGGGACAGGGGGCAACGAGCAGTACTTC. Translating gives CASSFFGTGGNEQYF. The full variable domain, rest sourced from reference TRBV5-5 and TRBJ2-7, is DAGVTQSPTHLIKTRGQQVTLRCSPISGHKSVSWYQQVLGQGPQFIFQYYEKEERGRGNFPDRFSARQFPNYSSELNVNALLLGDSALYLCASSFFGTGGNEQYFGPGTRLTVT.